These 30 T cell receptor beta chains came from one sample sequenced in a study of beta chain features in type 1 diabetes. Expressed TCRB transcripts were sequenced after all isolated RNA was converted to cDNA. Some clones are missing from TCRdb's copy, which holds only in-frame ones; the method was immunoSEQ multiplex PCR. Counted here are 900,000 or so clones, under 20% occurring once; the ten biggest clones make up around 0.02%. Sample: naive CD4+ T cells from blood. The receptors were sampled from a woman between 18 and 29 years old in good health.

The gene calls are TRBV6-5 and TRBJ2-7; no clear D gene. The germline V gene has CDR1 MNHEY and CDR2 SVGAGI. The CDR3 is made up of 13 amino acids. Trimming stripped 4 bases from V and 1 base from J, with 8 bases between. CDR3 protein: CASSWGSSYEQYF. CDR3 nucleotides: TGTGCCAGCAGTTGGGGAAGTTCCTACGAGCAGTACTTC.

This clone has more than one count but fewer than ten. The chain links TRBV19 to TRBJ2-5; 12 bases line up with TRBD2. Germline values: CDR1 LNHDA, CDR2 SQIVND (reference sequence). V gave up 11 bases and J gave up 5 bases; unmatched junction bases: 6. The CDR3 totals 13 residues. Here the CDR3 reads CASSGTSGETQYF. In nucleotides, the CDR3 is TGTGCCTCTTCCGGGACTAGCGGGGAGACCCAGTACTTC.

A few counts support this clone. This rearrangement joins TRBV6-6 to TRBJ1-1; no firm D call. The CDR3 runs 11 residues. Trimming removed 6 bases at V and 4 bases at J, with 6 bases between. Germline V gene data show CDR1 as MNHNY and CDR2 as SVGAGI (reference sequence). CDR3 loop: CASSQGTEAFF. The CDR3 DNA follows: TGTGCCAGCAGCCAAGGCACTGAAGCTTTCTTT.

The rearrangement uses TRBV5-1 and TRBJ2-1, with 7 nucleotides matching TRBD1. Per the germline V gene, CDR1 is SGHRS and CDR2 is YFSETQ. Trimming at V came to 5 bases and at J to 1 base, leaving 9 bases not matched to a gene. The CDR3 consists of 16 residues. The CDR3 region is CASSRAGDRSYNEQFF. The CDR3 nucleotides read TGCGCCAGCAGTCGGGCCGGGGACAGATCCTACAATGAGCAGTTCTTC.

This clone was seen a handful of times. This CDR3 is also generated by other DNA sequences in the sample. The chain has TRBV4-3 and TRBJ2-2; TRBD2 is a possible D gene (6 bases). CDR3 length: 16 amino acids. CDR1 and CDR2 from the germline V gene are LGHNA and YSLEER. Trimming removed 0 bases from V and 0 bases from J, with 8 bases in between. This CDR3 reads CASSQDGGANTGELFF. CDR3 in DNA: TGCGCCAGCAGCCAAGACGGCGGGGCGAACACCGGGGAGCTGTTTTTT.

The chain recombines TRBV19 with TRBJ2-2, with TRBD1 matching 7 bases. The CDR3 contains 11 residues. From germline, CDR1 is LNHDA and CDR2 SQIVND (reference sequence). Losses at the gene ends were 10 bases for V and 6 bases for J; bases not matched to a gene: 2. CDR3 sequence reads: CATTGAGELFF. CDR3 in DNA: TGTGCCACCACAGGGGCCGGGGAGCTGTTTTTT.

The genes are TRBV4-2 and TRBJ1-5, with D maybe TRBD1 (6 bases). From germline, CDR1 is LGHNA and CDR2 YNFKEQ. V lost 0 bases to trimming and J lost 3 bases, with 12 bases between them. This CDR3 contains 16 residues. The CDR3 DNA is TGTGCCAGCAGCCAAGAATTCCAGGGGTACAATCAGCCCCAGCATTTT. Protein: CASSQEFQGYNQPQHF.

In this sample, this clone turned up a few times. The chain joins TRBV28 to TRBJ2-7, with 7 bases matching TRBD1. Germline CDR1 MDHEN, CDR2 SYDVKM. After removal of 4 bases from V and 2 bases from J, the junction contained 5 bases not matched to a gene. This CDR3 is built from 14 residues. CDR3 in DNA: TGTGCCAGCAGTTCCCGACAGGGCGCCTACGAGCAGTACTTC. It specifies CASSSRQGAYEQYF.

The rearrangement uses TRBV5-6 and TRBJ1-2; a weak D match, TRBD1 (5 bases). This CDR3 comprises 15 residues. Trimming took 2 bases from V and 0 from J, leaving 11 bases between them. Germline assignment: CDR1 SGHDT and CDR2 YYEEEE. CDR3 protein: CASSFPGRPNYGYTF. The CDR3 bases are TGTGCCAGCAGCTTTCCGGGACGTCCTAACTATGGCTACACCTTC.

V gene TRBV7-9 combines with J gene TRBJ2-5; no definite D call. The length of the CDR3 is 16 residues. Germline loops: CDR1 SEHNR, CDR2 FQNEAQ (reference sequence). The V end was cut by 3 bases, the J end by 4 bases, with 18 bases between. The CDR3 here is CASSLRSGVPRETQYF. The CDR3 DNA reads TGTGCCAGCAGCTTGCGATCTGGGGTACCTCGAGAGACCCAGTACTTC.

The genes are TRBV28 and TRBJ1-2, with D maybe TRBD1 (6 bases). The CDR3 spans 13 residues. V was trimmed by 10 bases and J by 2 bases, leaving 14 bases between them. The germline V gene encodes CDR1 MDHEN and CDR2 SYDVKM. The CDR3 DNA follows: TGTGCCACGTCGACAGGTCCAAACTATGGCTACACCTTC. Its translation is CATSTGPNYGYTF.

This chain joins TRBV4-2 and TRBJ2-1, with D unclear. Trimming cost V 4 bases and J 8 bases, with 15 bases left between them. The germline V gene has CDR1 LGHNA and CDR2 YNFKEQ. There are 14 residues in the CDR3. This CDR3 reads CASSRSFAGHEQFF. As DNA, the CDR3 is TGTGCCAGCAGCCGTTCCTTTGCAGGCCATGAGCAGTTCTTC.

The chain links TRBV29-1 to TRBJ2-2; the D gene is possibly TRBD1 (5 bases). Trimming removed 6 bases from V and 1 base from J, with 12 bases in between. CDR3 length: 14 residues. Germline V gene sequence: CDR1 SQVTM, CDR2 ANQGSEA. The CDR3 here is CSVLVQENTGELFF. As DNA, the CDR3 is TGCAGCGTCTTGGTACAGGAGAACACCGGGGAGCTGTTTTTT.

This clone turned up a few times. This chain joins TRBV19 and TRBJ2-1; tentatively, D is TRBD1 or TRBD2 (5 bases each). V was cut by 5 bases and J by 3 bases, with 17 bases left in between. Germline V lookup: CDR1 LNHDA, CDR2 SQIVND (reference sequence). CDR3 size: 16 residues. The CDR3 sequence: CASSGGLVFFYNEQFF. Here the CDR3 DNA reads TGTGCCAGTAGTGGGGGTTTGGTCTTCTTCTACAATGAGCAGTTCTTC. The whole variable domain, remainder taken from reference TRBV19 and TRBJ2-1, is DGGITQSPKYLFRKEGQNVTLSCEQNLNHDAMYWYRQDPGQGLRLIYYSQIVNDFQKGDIAEGYSVSREKKESFPLTVTSAQKNPTAFYLCASSGGLVFFYNEQFFGPGTRLTVL.

This clone came up a few times. The V gene is TRBV7-6, the J gene TRBJ1-5; D is undetermined. Germline values: CDR1 SGHVS, CDR2 FNYEAQ. V was trimmed by 5 bases and J by 7 bases, leaving 12 bases between them. The CDR3 runs 13 residues. The CDR3 region has the DNA TGTGCCAGCAGCGAAAGACCGGGGCAGCCCCAGCATTTT. Amino acid sequence: CASSERPGQPQHF.

This clone was counted only a few times. V is TRBV19 and J is TRBJ2-5; unclear D gene. Between the trimmed V and J ends, which lost 4 bases and 2 bases, there was a span of 5 bases. The CDR3 length is 12 residues. The germline V gene has CDR1 LNHDA and CDR2 SQIVND (reference sequence). As DNA, the CDR3 is TGTGCCAGTAGTAAAGGGCAAGAGACCCAGTACTTC. Amino acid sequence: CASSKGQETQYF.

In this sample, this clone turned up a few times. This rearrangement joins TRBV5-1 to TRBJ1-4; D gene ambiguous. Per the germline V gene, CDR1 is SGHRS and CDR2 is YFSETQ. The CDR3 has 15 amino acids. Trimming left V 1 base short and J 3 bases short, with 10 bases between. In DNA, the CDR3 is TGCGCCAGCAGCTTGAACGGGATAGCTAATGAAAAACTGTTTTTT. This sequence encodes CASSLNGIANEKLFF.

This clone has more than one count but fewer than ten. The CDR3: CASSFRTGRSGETQYF. As DNA, the CDR3 is TGTGCCAGCAGTTTTAGGACAGGGAGGAGTGGTGAGACCCAGTACTTC. The chain recombines TRBV28 with TRBJ2-5, with 8 bases that match TRBD1. The CDR3 has 16 residues. V lost 3 bases to trimming and J lost 5 bases; unmatched junction nucleotides: 11. Germline loops: CDR1 MDHEN, CDR2 SYDVKM.

The chain couples TRBV7-9 to TRBJ2-1; no reliable D call. The germline V gene has CDR1 SEHNR and CDR2 FQNEAQ (reference sequence). The CDR3 length is 15 residues. V was trimmed by 10 bases and J by 5 bases, leaving 21 bases between them. The chain's CDR3 is CATKTFRGNDNEQFF. Written as DNA, the CDR3 is TGTGCCACCAAAACTTTCCGAGGAAACGACAATGAGCAGTTCTTC. The variable domain in full, completed from reference TRBV7-9 and TRBJ2-1, reads DTGVSQNPRHKITKRGQNVTFRCDPISEHNRLYWYRQTLGQGPEFLTYFQNEAQLEKSRLLSDRFSAERPKGSFSTLEIQRTEQGDSAMYLCATKTFRGNDNEQFFGPGTRLTVL.

The chain employs TRBV29-1 and TRBJ1-2; perhaps TRBD1 as D (5 bases). Trimming removed 4 bases from V and 13 bases from J, with 19 bases in between. The CDR3 is made up of 12 amino acids. Germline V gives CDR1 SQVTM, CDR2 ANQGSEA. The CDR3 is CSVGQPGPSSTF. DNA for the CDR3: TGCAGCGTTGGACAGCCAGGGCCGAGTTCCACCTTC.

This sequence joins TRBV6-6 and TRBJ1-1; TRBD1 aligns across 9 bases. With V trimmed by 0 bases and J by 4 bases, 3 bases remained unmatched. Germline values: CDR1 MNHNY, CDR2 SVGAGI (reference sequence). The CDR3 runs 15 residues. The chain's CDR3 is CASSYSTGGGTEAFF. The DNA of the CDR3 is TGTGCCAGCAGTTACTCGACAGGGGGTGGCACTGAAGCTTTCTTT.

The chain uses TRBV10-3 and TRBJ2-1; 9 bases are shared with TRBD2. Germline lookup yields CDR1 ENHRY and CDR2 SYGVKD. V lost 5 bases, J lost 7 bases, and 9 bases stayed unmatched. The CDR3 consists of 15 residues. CDR3 sequence (DNA): TGTGCCATCAGTCTGGCGGGAGGGGCCCCGAATGAGCAGTTCTTC. Amino acid sequence: CAISLAGGAPNEQFF.

J is TRBJ2-6 and V is TRBV4-3, with no clear D. V was shortened by 0 bases and J by 0 bases, with 12 bases between the two germline ends. In germline, CDR1 is LGHNA, CDR2 YSLEER. The CDR3 is made up of 18 amino acids. CDR3 protein: CASSQDLPESSGANVLTF. The CDR3 DNA reads as TGCGCCAGCAGCCAAGATCTTCCCGAGAGCTCTGGGGCCAACGTCCTGACTTTC.

The gene calls are TRBV5-6 and TRBJ2-7; D ambiguous. The germline V gene encodes CDR1 SGHDT and CDR2 YYEEEE. The ends were cut back, 4 bases at V and 4 bases at J, with 15 bases in the middle. The CDR3 is made up of 14 amino acids. The CDR3 region has the DNA TGTGCCAGCAGCCCTACATTAGGGAATTACGAGCAGTACTTC. Translation gives CASSPTLGNYEQYF.

There are a few counts of this clone. V gene TRBV5-6 combines with J gene TRBJ2-7, with D uncertain. V lost 0 bases and J 4 bases, leaving 8 bases between the germline ends. This CDR3 contains 13 residues. Germline V gives CDR1 SGHDT, CDR2 YYEEEE. CDR3 amino acids: CASSLGYGYEQYF. In nucleotides, the CDR3 is TGTGCCAGCAGCTTGGGATATGGGTACGAGCAGTACTTC. Filled out from reference TRBV5-6 and TRBJ2-7, the complete variable domain reads DAGVTQSPTHLIKTRGQQVTLRCSPKSGHDTVSWYQQALGQGPQFIFQYYEEEERQRGNFPDRFSGHQFPNYSSELNVNALLLGDSALYLCASSLGYGYEQYFGPGTRLTVT.

The chain employs TRBV19 and TRBJ2-1; D not certain. CDR1 is LNHDA, CDR2 SQIVND, per germline (reference sequence). Trimming took 4 bases from V and 8 from J, leaving 12 bases between them. This CDR3 spans 13 amino acids. CDR3 amino acids: CASSTPRGYEQFF. CDR3 coding DNA: TGTGCCAGTAGTACCCCCCGTGGGTATGAGCAGTTCTTC. Full variable domain (rest looked up from reference TRBV19 and TRBJ2-1): DGGITQSPKYLFRKEGQNVTLSCEQNLNHDAMYWYRQDPGQGLRLIYYSQIVNDFQKGDIAEGYSVSREKKESFPLTVTSAQKNPTAFYLCASSTPRGYEQFFGPGTRLTVL.

This clone was counted only a few times. The junction does not match germline at one end; this may be a read error. The chain joins TRBV14 to TRBJ2-7; D is unclear. CDR1 and CDR2 (germline): SGHDN, FVKESK. The CDR3 loop spans 10 amino acids. CDR3 residues: CASSQSRRRF. Written as DNA, the CDR3 is TGTGCCAGCAGCCAATCTCGGCGGCGTTTC.

The chain couples TRBV5-1 to TRBJ2-1; 8 positions agree with TRBD2. The CDR3 is 14 amino acids. The J segment lost 8 bases and the V segment lost 2 bases, leaving 6 bases of the junction unmatched. Germline-derived CDR1 and CDR2 are SGHRS and YFSETQ. CDR3 sequence reads: CASSLSGSRDEQFF. The DNA for the CDR3 is TGCGCCAGCAGCTTAAGCGGGAGTCGGGATGAGCAGTTCTTC.

The chain employs TRBV7-3 and TRBJ2-3; 11 bases are shared with TRBD2. The CDR3 totals 18 residues. The junction had 6 bases not matched to a gene; V was cut back by 0 bases and J by 1 base. Per the germline V gene, CDR1 is SGHTA and CDR2 is FQGTGA. The CDR3 loop is CASSLTSLAGGRTDTQYF. CDR3 bases: TGTGCCAGCAGCTTAACGTCCCTAGCGGGAGGCCGCACAGATACGCAGTATTTT. The full variable domain, in which reference TRBV7-3 and TRBJ2-3 provide the parts outside the CDR3, is GAGVSQTPSNKVTEKGKYVELRCDPISGHTALYWYRQSLGQGPEFLIYFQGTGAADDSGLPNDRFFAVRPEGSVSTLKIQRTERGDSAVYLCASSLTSLAGGRTDTQYFGPGTRLTVL.

This chain uses TRBV4-3 with TRBJ2-4; TRBD2 agrees at 12 bases. Germline V gene data show CDR1 as LGHNA and CDR2 as YSLEER. This CDR3 region has 19 residues. The trim removed 1 base at V and 7 bases at J, leaving 14 bases unmatched. The CDR3 region has the DNA TGCGCCAGCAGCCAAGCACTAGCGGGAGGAGCGCCCCCAGGGAACATTCAGTACTTC. Translation gives CASSQALAGGAPPGNIQYF.